The 14 T cell receptor beta chains given below trace back to one sample, sequenced in a study of spatial heterogeneity in lung cancer. Time point denoted: sample taken at primary tumor resection. The study, taken as a whole, reports: Within tumors, counts of expanded alpha and beta TCRs tracked tumor mutation counts.

These receptors have no known antigen. TCRdb re-called the 5' RACE reads with MiXCR, one entry per CDR3 protein. This table holds 10,000 or so distinct CDR3 sequences, 12% found once. The input for sequencing was lung tumor tissue, taken at surgery. Source of these receptors: a male donor with early-stage non-small cell lung cancer.

This chain connects TRBV4-3 to TRBJ2-7; D gene ambiguous. This CDR3 region has 14 residues. Deletions cut 1 base from V and 0 bases from J, with 7 bases between. CDR1 and CDR2 from the germline V gene are LGHNA and YSLEER. Here the CDR3 reads CASSQGYSSYEQYF. The CDR3 DNA follows: TGCGCCAGCAGCCAAGGATACAGCTCCTACGAGCAGTACTTC.

This clonotype was counted many times. J is TRBJ2-3 and V is TRBV11-1, with a tentative D call TRBD1 (6 bases). The V gene's germline CDR1 is SGHAT and CDR2 FQDESV (reference sequence). This CDR3 spans 14 amino acids. V was trimmed by 9 bases and J by 2 bases, leaving 15 bases between them. In DNA form, the CDR3 reads TGTGCCAGGGACCTGGGACAACTCACAGATACGCAGTATTTT. Translating it yields CARDLGQLTDTQYF.

In its sample, this clonotype ranks as medium-sized (0.01 to 0.1%). The chain joins TRBV27 to TRBJ2-2; unclear D gene. The germline V gene encodes CDR1 MNHEY and CDR2 SMNVEV (reference sequence). The germline V and J ends were trimmed by 5 bases and 1 base, with 14 bases remaining between them. The CDR3 is 16 residues long. In DNA, the CDR3 is TGTGCCAGCAGTCTCGAGGCCCAGCGGAACACCGGGGAGCTGTTTTTT. The encoded protein is CASSLEAQRNTGELFF.

This clonotype was seen ten or more times. V is TRBV24-1 and J is TRBJ2-3; unclear D gene. This CDR3 region has 13 residues. Germline loops: CDR1 KGHDR, CDR2 SFDVKD. V was clipped by 5 bases and J by 2 bases, with 7 bases between them. The chain's CDR3 is CATSVDFTDTQYF. Here the CDR3 DNA reads TGTGCCACCAGTGTCGATTTCACAGATACGCAGTATTTT.

This clonotype has at least ten counts. The chain links TRBV7-9 to TRBJ2-3; TRBD2 matches at 7 bases. Germline trimming cut 1 base from V and 1 base from J; bases unmatched to any gene: 5. Germline lookup yields CDR1 SEHNR and CDR2 FQNEAQ (reference sequence). The CDR3 contains 16 residues. The CDR3 nucleotides read TGTGCCAGCAGCTTAGTGGGCCTAGCGGGCACAGATACGCAGTATTTT. This encodes CASSLVGLAGTDTQYF.

By proportion, this clonotype is medium-sized. The V call is TRBV19, the J call TRBJ1-1; 7 bases align to TRBD1. Germline CDR1 is LNHDA and CDR2 is SQIVND (reference sequence). The CDR3 spans 16 residues. The J segment lost 0 bases and the V segment lost 5 bases, leaving 9 bases of the junction unmatched. The CDR3 DNA reads as TGTGCCAGTAGTGGAACAGGGGAGGCCCTGAACACTGAAGCTTTCTTT. Translating gives CASSGTGEALNTEAFF.

This clonotype was found many times. The chain uses TRBV12-3 or TRBV12-4 and TRBJ2-3; D remains ambiguous. V was shortened by 6 bases and J by 2 bases, with 6 bases between the two germline ends. This CDR3 has 12 residues. The CDR3 region has the DNA TGTGCCAGCAGCCGACTCACAGATACGCAGTATTTT. Its protein is CASSRLTDTQYF.

In its sample, this clonotype is medium-sized. The CDR3 here is CASSPRQGINQPQHF. DNA of the CDR3: TGTGCCAGCTCACCACGGCAGGGGATCAATCAGCCCCAGCATTTT. The chain combines TRBV18 with TRBJ1-5; tentative D call: TRBD1 (6 bases). The CDR3 totals 15 residues. V was shortened by 1 base and J by 3 bases, with 10 bases between the two germline ends. CDR1 and CDR2 (germline): KGHSH, LQKENI. The entire variable domain, with the rest obtained from reference TRBV18 and TRBJ1-5, is as follows: NAGVMQNPRHLVRRRGQEARLRCSPMKGHSHVYWYRQLPEEGLKFMVYLQKENIIDESGMPKERFSAEFPKEGPSILRIQQVVRGDSAAYFCASSPRQGINQPQHFGDGTRLSIL.

Many counts were recorded for this clonotype. The chain has TRBV12-3 or TRBV12-4 and TRBJ1-1, with 10 bases matching TRBD1. CDR3 size: 14 residues. J gave up 4 bases and V 5 bases, and 4 bases lay outside the gene matches. Written as DNA, the CDR3 is TGTGCCAGCAGTCCCCGGACAGGGGGCACTGAAGCTTTCTTT. It translates to CASSPRTGGTEAFF.

This clonotype was observed a handful of times. The genes are TRBV18 and TRBJ2-1; D gene uncertain. Germline assignment: CDR1 KGHSH and CDR2 LQKENI. This CDR3 spans 15 amino acids. V lost 3 bases and J lost 9, with 18 bases in between. The CDR3 spells CASSPPFSLAGEQFF. CDR3 DNA: TGTGCCAGCTCACCCCCGTTTTCCCTCGCCGGTGAGCAGTTCTTC.

V usage is TRBV20-1 and J usage is TRBJ1-4, with a weak D call TRBD1 (5 bases). The CDR3 has 15 residues. V was shortened by 2 bases and J by 5 bases, with 15 bases between the two germline ends. CDR1 is DFQATT and CDR2 is SNEGSKA in the germline V gene (reference sequence). CDR3 bases: TGCAGTGCTAGACAGCCTGGGGCGATGAATGAAAAACTGTTTTTT. Its protein is CSARQPGAMNEKLFF.

The rearrangement links TRBV20-1 to TRBJ1-5; possibly TRBD1 for D (5 bases). This CDR3 has 16 amino acids. Germline V gene sequence: CDR1 DFQATT, CDR2 SNEGSKA (reference sequence). The V end lost 0 bases, the J end lost 2 bases, and 14 bases lay between the germline ends. The CDR3 sequence: CSARDPGQGGNQPQHF. DNA for the CDR3: TGCAGTGCTAGAGATCCCGGGCAGGGAGGCAATCAGCCCCAGCATTTT.

This clonotype has a count of ten or more. The chain couples TRBV20-1 to TRBJ2-3; no reliable D call. Germline CDR1 is DFQATT and CDR2 is SNEGSKA (reference sequence). Trimming took off 1 base at V and 5 bases at J, with 13 bases between the two ends. This CDR3 has 14 residues. The CDR3 loop reads CSARVINGGDTQYF. The CDR3 DNA reads TGCAGTGCTAGAGTTATCAACGGTGGAGATACGCAGTATTTT.

The chain is built from TRBV20-1 and TRBJ2-3, with D unclear. V was trimmed by 0 bases and J by 9 bases, leaving 16 bases between them. This CDR3 is built from 14 residues. CDR1 is DFQATT and CDR2 is SNEGSKA in the germline V gene (reference sequence). The CDR3 loop is CSARDPVTTRTQYF. The CDR3 DNA reads as TGCAGTGCTAGAGACCCGGTTACGACGCGCACGCAGTATTTT.